A single TCR beta chain is shown here with its context. Its antigen is currently unknown. Other DNA sequences of this sample code for an identical CDR3. The PCR employed 60 Vbeta primers together with 13 Jbeta primers. Measured with immunoSEQ multiplex PCR; TCRdb has only the in-frame clones, and not every one. The table includes about 260,000 clones, around two thirds detected once. The sample is drawn from a study of cytomegalovirus exposure and HLA in healthy donors. Study-wide context: Around 200 million T cells yielded more than 95 million unique TCR beta sequences, as an earlier analysis found.

The CDR3 runs 14 residues. Deletions cut 4 bases from V and 1 base from J, with 10 bases between. Germline lookup yields CDR1 MNHEY and CDR2 SVGAGI. Study observations and caveats: Most of the TCR beta V segments (in an earlier analysis) were productive either about 87% or about 30% of the time.

This sequence originates from a female donor in good health and CMV-seronegative. V is TRBV6-5 and J is TRBJ2-5, with D maybe TRBD2 (5 bases). Input material: PBMCs. CDR3 DNA: TGTGCCAGCAGTTCCGGGGTGTTCCAAGAGACCCAGTACTTC. Protein: CASSSGVFQETQYF.